The present entry profiles one T cell receptor (beta chain) with its context. Trimming removed 3 bases from V and 2 bases from J; junction bases left unmatched: 9. Per the germline V gene, CDR1 is SGHTS and CDR2 is YDEGEE. CDR3 length: 16 residues. The data are from a study of blood T cell repertoires in COVID-19. Study in general: Acute and convalescent COVID-19 samples came from the United States, Italy and Spain.

Profiling relied on immunoSEQ multiplex PCR, and the TCRdb table lists in-frame clones only, not all of them. The sample records under 200,000 clones, roughly 80% being singletons. Sequencing used PBMCs or T cells enriched from blood (not recorded which). This TCR was sampled from a middle-aged woman with acute COVID-19. V is TRBV5-8 and J is TRBJ2-3, with TRBD1 matching over 7 bases. The DNA for the CDR3 is TGTGCCAGCAGCTCCGTAGGACAGGCTACCACAGATACGCAGTATTTT. This sequence encodes CASSSVGQATTDTQYF.